This entry concerns a single T cell receptor (beta chain). No antigen is known for it. A much larger clone lies a single base off, so this may be a read error. The data belong to a study of T cells in Graves' hyperthyroidism and ophthalmopathy (dated by TCRdb to between 2018 and 2021). About the study as a whole: Peripheral blood was sampled at the time of initial diagnosis, prior to any treatment. After blood sampling, hyperthyroidism patients were treated with methimazole at a starting dose of 30 mg daily, and ophthalmopathy patients were treated with high-dose intravenous methylprednisolone. In roughly six Graves' hyperthyroidism patients, the study also compared T-cell repertoires from thyroid tissue with T-cell repertoires from blood. To identify distinguishing TCR V-J signatures, a discovery cohort of about 100 patients was used, comprising under 45 with Graves' ophthalmopathy and around 57 with stable Graves' hyperthyroidism. For training and testing, the roughly 100 patients in the discovery cohort were randomly divided in a 7:3 ratio. The paper describes TCR Vbeta CDR3 sequencing of 140 or so peripheral blood samples, made up of 43 ophthalmopathy patients, over 70 hyperthyroidism patients and some 17 progressor patients. Whether ophthalmopathy could be predicted prospectively was tested in an independent validation cohort made up of under 20 hyperthyroidism patients plus 17 patients who later progressed to ophthalmopathy. The research as a whole found: In validation, the model predicted progression to ophthalmopathy with approximately 69% sensitivity and around 72% specificity, a median of roughly seven months before onset. Most expanded thyroid clonotypes (frequency above 0.001) were also detected in blood, a finding suggesting that blood repertoires may reflect thyroid immune responses. No statistical method was used to set the sample size in advance, and investigators knew the group allocation. In cross-validation, a model built on a 13 V-J signature told ophthalmopathy apart from stable hyperthyroidism with less than 90% sensitivity and roughly 83% specificity, and in testing the same model reached 80%/75%.

The TCR beta CDR3 regions were amplified from the RNA transcripts. A first-round RT-PCR of the TCR CDR3 used the HTBI primer set with the Qiagen OneStep RT-PCR kit. The libraries were constructed in a second round of multiplex PCR and then size-selected and purified. Paired-end sequencing of the libraries was performed with 100 bp reads on an Illumina HiSeq2000. On the study's bioinformatics: Raw data were processed with SOAPnuke, discarding reads with adapters, uncalled bases, mean Phred below 15, or no exact constant-primer or identifier match. High-quality paired reads were merged using COPE v1.2.5, and each unique nucleotide sequence was defined as a clonotype. Clonotypes were aligned to IMGT TRBV, TRBD and TRBJ reference segments using MiTCR v1.1. Analysis was restricted to V-J combinations with a frequency above 0.0001, which covered 99% to 99.2% of repertoires. The TCS score was defined as F50 (clonal expansion) divided by E x V (chaos), with BLOSUM62-based TCRdist calculated between CDR3 peptides within each V-J. Welch's t-statistics and random forest reduced some 510 V-J features to 10 to 15, which were used in a naive Bayes classifier (R e1071). TCRdb applied fastp at Q25 and MiXCR to the public reads, then kept only in-frame beta chains. Each record represents a unique CDR3 protein, reported with the most common genes and DNA among its rows. In this record, the V and J calls reflect TCRdb's handling and not the investigators' own analysis. This sample comprises roughly 700,000 distinct CDR3 sequences, 15% to 20% of them detected only once. Roughly a sixth of the sample goes to the ten largest clones.

Stable Graves' hyperthyroidism was defined as the absence of progression to ophthalmopathy over 18 months of follow-up. Hyperthyroidism patients were newly diagnosed, with disease duration under 2 months, and aged 18 to 65 years. Any patient with an uncontrolled infection, another autoimmune disease, pregnancy or lactation was excluded. Diagnoses were established on the basis of clinical symptoms, serum thyroxine and TRAb, thyroid ultrasound, and orbital computed tomography. PBMCs were separated from roughly 10 ml of fresh peripheral blood using Ficoll-Paque density gradient centrifugation. Total RNA was extracted using Trizol reagent, and RNA quality was assessed on an Agilent 2100 Bioanalyzer. The CDR3, from cysteine to phenylalanine, totals 13 residues. Only CDR3 DNA remains: 39 bases, in frame from the first base. Trimmed from V: 5 bases; trimmed from J: 7 bases; junction bases lacking a gene match: 7.

The receptor comes from a man aged 50-60 years with Graves' hyperthyroidism. The receptor chain draws on TRBV12-3 or TRBV12-4 and TRBJ1-2, with 7 bases in between that match TRBD1. Sequencing was done on a sample of blood. The DNA sequence is TGTGCCAGCAGTCTAGGGACAGTCGGTGGCTACACCTTC. Translated, this gives CASSLGTVGGYTF.